This record looks at one TCR beta chain sequence and its context. Its antigen is undetermined. From germline, CDR1 is WSHSY and CDR2 SAAADI. V shed 2 bases and J shed 7 bases, with 11 bases lying between them. This CDR3 is 13 amino acids long. Repertoires were generated with immunoSEQ multiplex PCR, while TCRdb's copy carries only in-frame clones and drops some. The sample shows tens of thousands of clones, 92% of them seen only once. The data belong to a study of OX40 agonist ivuxolimab in advanced cancers. Study overall: Ivuxolimab, an agonistic anti-OX40 (CD134) antibody, was given to patients. Study outcomes and limitations: Low normalized clonal expansion also occurred in some nonresponding patients. Relative to CD4+, CD8+ T cells held more expanded clones on average.

The genes are TRBV10-2 and TRBJ1-1, with D possibly being TRBD1 (5 bases). This clonotype was obtained from an adult with an advanced solid tumor such as melanoma, head and neck, liver or kidney cancer. This specimen was CD4+ or CD8+ T cells sorted from blood, taken in a trial of the OX40 agonist ivuxolimab. CDR3 loop: CASSEDRDNEAFF. The CDR3 DNA follows: TGCGCCAGCAGTGAGGACAGAGACAATGAAGCTTTCTTT.